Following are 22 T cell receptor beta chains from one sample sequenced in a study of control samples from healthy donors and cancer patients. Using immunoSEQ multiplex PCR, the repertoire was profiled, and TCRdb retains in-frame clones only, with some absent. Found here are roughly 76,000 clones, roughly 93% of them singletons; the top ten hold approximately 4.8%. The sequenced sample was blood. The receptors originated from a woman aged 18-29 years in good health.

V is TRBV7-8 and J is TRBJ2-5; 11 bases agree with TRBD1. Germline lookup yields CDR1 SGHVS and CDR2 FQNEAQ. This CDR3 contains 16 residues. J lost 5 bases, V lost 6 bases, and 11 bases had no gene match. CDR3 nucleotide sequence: TGTGCCAGCAGTTCGAGGACAGGGGGCGCGGGGGAGACCCAGTACTTC. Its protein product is CASSSRTGGAGETQYF.

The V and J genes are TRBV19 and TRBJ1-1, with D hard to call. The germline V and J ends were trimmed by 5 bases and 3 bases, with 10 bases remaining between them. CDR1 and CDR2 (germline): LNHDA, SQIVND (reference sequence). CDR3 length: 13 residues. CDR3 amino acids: CASSANRDTEAFF. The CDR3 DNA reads TGTGCCAGTAGTGCTAACCGAGACACTGAAGCTTTCTTT.

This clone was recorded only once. This CDR3 reads CASSLDGRAKETQYF. DNA of the CDR3: TGTGCCAGCAGCTTAGACGGGAGGGCAAAAGAGACCCAGTACTTC. The rearrangement joins TRBV7-2 to TRBJ2-5; 8 nucleotides agree with TRBD2. This CDR3 comprises 15 residues. J lost 3 bases, V lost 1 base, and 4 bases had no gene match. Germline-derived CDR1 and CDR2 are SGHTA and FQGNSA.

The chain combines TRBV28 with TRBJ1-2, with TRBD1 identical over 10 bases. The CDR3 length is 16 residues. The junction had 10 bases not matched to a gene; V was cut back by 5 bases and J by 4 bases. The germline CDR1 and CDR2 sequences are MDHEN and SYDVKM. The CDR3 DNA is TGTGCCAGCAGTGACATGACAGGGGGCTCTGGCTATGGCTACACCTTC. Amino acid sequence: CASSDMTGGSGYGYTF.

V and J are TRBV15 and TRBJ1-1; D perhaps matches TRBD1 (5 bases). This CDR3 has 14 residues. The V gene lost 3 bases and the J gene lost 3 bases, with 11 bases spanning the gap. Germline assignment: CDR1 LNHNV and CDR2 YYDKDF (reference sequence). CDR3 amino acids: CATSRDGGYTEAFF. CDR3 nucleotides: TGTGCCACCAGCAGGGACGGGGGGTACACTGAAGCTTTCTTT.

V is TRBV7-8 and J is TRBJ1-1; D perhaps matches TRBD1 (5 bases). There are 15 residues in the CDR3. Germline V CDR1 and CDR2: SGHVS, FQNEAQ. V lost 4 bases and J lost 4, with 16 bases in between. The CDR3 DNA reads TGTGCCAGCAGCTCCGGCCATCTCGGGGGCACTGAAGCTTTCTTT. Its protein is CASSSGHLGGTEAFF.

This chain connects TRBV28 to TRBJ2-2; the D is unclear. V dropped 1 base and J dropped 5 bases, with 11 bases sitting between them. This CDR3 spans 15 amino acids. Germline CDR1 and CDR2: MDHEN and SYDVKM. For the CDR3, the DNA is TGTGCCAGCAGTTTATCCCCAAGAAGAACCGGGGAGCTGTTTTTT. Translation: CASSLSPRRTGELFF. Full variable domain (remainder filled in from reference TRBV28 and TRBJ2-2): DVKVTQSSRYLVKRTGEKVFLECVQDMDHENMFWYRQDPGLGLRLIYFSYDVKMKEKGDIPEGYSVSREKKERFSLILESASTNQTSMYLCASSLSPRRTGELFFGEGSRLTVL.

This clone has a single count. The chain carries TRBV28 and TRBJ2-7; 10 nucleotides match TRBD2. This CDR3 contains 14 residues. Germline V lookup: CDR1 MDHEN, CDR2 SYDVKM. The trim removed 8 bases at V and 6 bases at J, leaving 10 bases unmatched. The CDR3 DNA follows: TGTGCCAGCTTCAGCGGGAGGGCCTGGCTCGAGCAGTACTTC. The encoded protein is CASFSGRAWLEQYF.

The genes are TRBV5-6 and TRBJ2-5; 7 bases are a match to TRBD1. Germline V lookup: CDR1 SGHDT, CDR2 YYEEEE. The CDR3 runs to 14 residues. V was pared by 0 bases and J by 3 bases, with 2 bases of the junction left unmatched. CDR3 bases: TGTGCCAGCAGCTTGGACGACAGGGAAGAGACCCAGTACTTC. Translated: CASSLDDREETQYF.

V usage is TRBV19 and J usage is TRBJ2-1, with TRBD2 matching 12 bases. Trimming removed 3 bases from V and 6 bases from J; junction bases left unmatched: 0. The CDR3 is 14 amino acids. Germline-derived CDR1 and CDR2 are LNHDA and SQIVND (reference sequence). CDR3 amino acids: CASSMTSGSNEQFF. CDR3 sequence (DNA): TGTGCCAGTAGTATGACTAGCGGGAGCAATGAGCAGTTCTTC.

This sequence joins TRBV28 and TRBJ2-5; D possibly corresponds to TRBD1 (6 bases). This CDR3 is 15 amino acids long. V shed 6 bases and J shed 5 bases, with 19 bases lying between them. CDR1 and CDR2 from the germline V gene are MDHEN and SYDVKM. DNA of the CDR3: TGTGCCAGCAGCCGCCATTTGAAAGGACAGGAGACCCAGTACTTC. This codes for CASSRHLKGQETQYF.

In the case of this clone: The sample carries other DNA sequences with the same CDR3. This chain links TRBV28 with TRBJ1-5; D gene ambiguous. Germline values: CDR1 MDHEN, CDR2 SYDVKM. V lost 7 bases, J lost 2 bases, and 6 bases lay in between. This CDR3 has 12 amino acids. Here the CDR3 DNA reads TGTGCCAGCAATAGGGGCAATCAGCCCCAGCATTTT. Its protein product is CASNRGNQPQHF. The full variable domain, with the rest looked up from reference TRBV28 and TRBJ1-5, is DVKVTQSSRYLVKRTGEKVFLECVQDMDHENMFWYRQDPGLGLRLIYFSYDVKMKEKGDIPEGYSVSREKKERFSLILESASTNQTSMYLCASNRGNQPQHFGDGTRLSIL.

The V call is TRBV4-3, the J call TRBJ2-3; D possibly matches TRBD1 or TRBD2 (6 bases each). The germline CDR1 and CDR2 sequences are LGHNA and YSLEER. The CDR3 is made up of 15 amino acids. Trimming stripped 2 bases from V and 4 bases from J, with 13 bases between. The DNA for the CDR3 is TGCGCCAGCAGCCAATCGCCCCGGGGGCCAGATACGCAGTATTTT. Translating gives CASSQSPRGPDTQYF.

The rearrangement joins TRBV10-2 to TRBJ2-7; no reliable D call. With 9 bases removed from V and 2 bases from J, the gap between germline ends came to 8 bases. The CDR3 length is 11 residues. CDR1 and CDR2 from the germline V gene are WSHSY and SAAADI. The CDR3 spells CASQGPYEQYF. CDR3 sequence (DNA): TGCGCCAGTCAAGGGCCCTACGAGCAGTACTTC.

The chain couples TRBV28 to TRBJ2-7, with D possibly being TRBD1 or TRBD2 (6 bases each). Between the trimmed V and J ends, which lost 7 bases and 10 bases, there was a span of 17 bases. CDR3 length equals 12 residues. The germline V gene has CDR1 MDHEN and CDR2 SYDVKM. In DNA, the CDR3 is TGTGCCAGCACTTCGGGGGCGGAAACTCAGTACTTC. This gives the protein CASTSGAETQYF.

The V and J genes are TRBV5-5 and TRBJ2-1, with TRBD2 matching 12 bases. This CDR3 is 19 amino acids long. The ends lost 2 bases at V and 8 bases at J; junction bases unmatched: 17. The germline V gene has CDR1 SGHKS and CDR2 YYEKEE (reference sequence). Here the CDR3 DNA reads TGTGCCAGCAGCTTACGCGTGCGGCTAGCGGGAGGGCCCGGGGATGAGCAGTTCTTC. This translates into CASSLRVRLAGGPGDEQFF.

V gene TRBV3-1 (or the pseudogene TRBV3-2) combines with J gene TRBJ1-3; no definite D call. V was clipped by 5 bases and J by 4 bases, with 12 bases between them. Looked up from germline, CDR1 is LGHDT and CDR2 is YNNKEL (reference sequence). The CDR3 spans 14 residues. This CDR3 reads CASSSGRTGNTIYF. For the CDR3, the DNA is TGTGCCAGCAGCTCCGGAAGGACCGGAAACACCATATATTTT.

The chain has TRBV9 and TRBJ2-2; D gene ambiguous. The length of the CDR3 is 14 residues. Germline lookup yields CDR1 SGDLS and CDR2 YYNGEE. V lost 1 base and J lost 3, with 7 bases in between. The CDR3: CASSVLQDTGELFF. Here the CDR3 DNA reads TGTGCCAGCAGCGTATTGCAGGACACCGGGGAGCTGTTTTTT.

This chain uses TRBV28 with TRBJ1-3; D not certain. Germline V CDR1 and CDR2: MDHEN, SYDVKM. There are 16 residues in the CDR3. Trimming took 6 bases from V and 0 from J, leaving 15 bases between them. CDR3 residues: CASSALGSHSGNTIYF. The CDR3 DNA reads TGTGCCAGCAGCGCCCTGGGGAGCCACTCTGGAAACACCATATATTTT.

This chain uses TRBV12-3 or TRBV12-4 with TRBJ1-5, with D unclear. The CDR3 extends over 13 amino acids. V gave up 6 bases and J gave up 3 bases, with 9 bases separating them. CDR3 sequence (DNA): TGTGCCAGCAGGATCGGTAACAATCAGCCCCAGCATTTT. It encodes CASRIGNNQPQHF.

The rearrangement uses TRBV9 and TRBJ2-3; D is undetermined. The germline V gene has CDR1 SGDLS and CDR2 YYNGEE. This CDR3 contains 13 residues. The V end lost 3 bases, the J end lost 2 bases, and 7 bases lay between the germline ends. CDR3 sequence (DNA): TGTGCCAGCAGCGCCTTATCCACAGATACGCAGTATTTT. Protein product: CASSALSTDTQYF.

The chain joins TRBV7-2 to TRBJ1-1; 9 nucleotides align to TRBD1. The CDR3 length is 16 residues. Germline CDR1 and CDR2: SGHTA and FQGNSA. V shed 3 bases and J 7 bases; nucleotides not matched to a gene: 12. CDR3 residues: CASSFITVQGASEAFF. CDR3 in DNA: TGTGCCAGCAGCTTTATTACGGTACAGGGGGCAAGTGAAGCTTTCTTT.